These 27 T cell receptor beta chains were sequenced from one sample in a study of T-cell reconstitution after alpha-beta-depleted transplantation in children. As it was prepared, the TCRbeta library received unique molecular identifiers. Each CDR3 protein gets one entry after TCRdb re-called the PCR reads with MiXCR. The sample yields about 610,000 distinct CDR3 sequences, 8% to 11% seen once. The material sequenced was PBMCs from the stem cell graft donor, taken from the stem cell graft. These receptors were obtained from a human donor who donated a stem cell graft to a child with acute myeloid leukemia.

About this clonotype: This sequence may be a read error, since a much larger clone differs from it by one base. The chain employs TRBV27 and TRBJ2-7; D is unclear. The CDR3 loop spans 10 amino acids. The V gene's germline CDR1 is MNHEY and CDR2 SMNVEV (reference sequence). V gave up 6 bases and J gave up 1 base, with 1 base separating them. The CDR3 nucleotides read TGTGCCAGCAGGTCCTACGAGCAGTACTTC. This translates into CASRSYEQYF.

The chain joins TRBV25-1 to TRBJ1-5; TRBD1 matches 12 bases. The CDR3 runs 16 residues. V lost 6 bases and J lost 6; bases outside the gene matches: 9. The germline CDR1 and CDR2 sequences are MGHDK and SYGVNS. The chain's CDR3 is CASSEGQGARGQPQHF. The DNA for the CDR3 is TGTGCCAGCAGCGAGGGACAGGGGGCGCGGGGTCAGCCCCAGCATTTT.

This clonotype was found a few times. The chain is built from TRBV20-1 and TRBJ2-3; D might be TRBD2 (5 bases). This CDR3 comprises 18 residues. From germline, CDR1 is DFQATT and CDR2 SNEGSKA (reference sequence). V lost 0 bases and J 0 bases, leaving 19 bases between the germline ends. The CDR3 here is CSARDLSRSGASTDTQYF. The CDR3 DNA follows: TGCAGTGCTAGAGATCTATCTCGAAGCGGAGCTAGCACAGATACGCAGTATTTT.

This clonotype was recorded a few times. The rearrangement links TRBV29-1 to TRBJ2-2; 8 bases line up with TRBD2. V lost 0 bases to trimming and J lost 9 bases; unmatched junction nucleotides: 6. Germline V gives CDR1 SQVTM, CDR2 ANQGSEA. This CDR3 contains 14 residues. CDR3 DNA sequence: TGCAGCGTTGAAGATCGGGCTAGCGGGCGGGAGCTGTTTTTT. This encodes CSVEDRASGRELFF.

This clonotype has a count of ten or more. The chain recombines TRBV5-1 with TRBJ2-2; TRBD1 matches at 9 bases. After removal of 4 bases from V and 3 bases from J, the junction contained 4 bases not matched to a gene. CDR3 length: 15 amino acids. Germline V gene lookup returns CDR1 SGHRS and CDR2 YFSETQ. DNA of the CDR3: TGCGCCAGCAGCCCGGGACAGGGTTACACCGGGGAGCTGTTTTTT. Amino acid sequence: CASSPGQGYTGELFF.

The CDR3: CASSPDTEAFF. Here the CDR3 DNA reads TGTGCCAGCTCACCAGACACTGAAGCTTTCTTT. This chain uses TRBV18 with TRBJ1-1; D is unclear. Deletions cut 2 bases from V and 3 bases from J, with 1 base between. The V gene's germline CDR1 is KGHSH and CDR2 LQKENI. The length of the CDR3 is 11 residues.

This clonotype has only a few counts. The CDR3, as DNA: TGTGCCAGCAATTTTGGGGGAGTCACAGATACGCAGTATTTT. This translates into CASNFGGVTDTQYF. This chain connects TRBV12-3 or TRBV12-4 to TRBJ2-3; D possibly uses TRBD1 or TRBD2 (5 bases each). Trimming shortened V by 7 bases and J by 2 bases, and 13 bases separated the two germline ends. The CDR3 has 14 amino acids.

The chain is built from TRBV7-2 and TRBJ2-7, with D perhaps matching TRBD2 (5 bases). The CDR3 runs to 14 residues. The germline gives CDR1 SGHTA, CDR2 FQGNSA. Trimming stripped 5 bases from V and 5 bases from J, with 16 bases between. The CDR3 spells CASSPGIWGHEQYF. In DNA form, the CDR3 reads TGTGCCAGCAGCCCCGGGATCTGGGGTCACGAGCAGTACTTC.

The chain joins TRBV7-6 to TRBJ1-2; TRBD1 aligns across 9 bases. Germline V CDR1 and CDR2: SGHVS, FNYEAQ. Germline trimming cut 4 bases from V and 8 bases from J; bases unmatched to any gene: 8. This CDR3 is built from 14 residues. The CDR3 DNA sequence: TGTGCCAGCAGCTATACCCGGACAGGGGTAGGCTACACCTTC. It translates to CASSYTRTGVGYTF.

This clonotype was picked up many times. This chain links TRBV20-1 with TRBJ2-5; 10 bases are a match to TRBD2. The germline CDR1 and CDR2 sequences are DFQATT and SNEGSKA (reference sequence). The CDR3 is made up of 15 amino acids. V lost 4 bases to trimming and J lost 4 bases; unmatched junction nucleotides: 9. The CDR3 DNA sequence: TGCAGTGCTACTTACCTAGCGGGGGTAGGAGAGACCCAGTACTTC. Translated, it gives CSATYLAGVGETQYF.

CDR3 sequence reads: CAINGQVRSTDTQYF. The CDR3 DNA follows: TGTGCCATCAACGGGCAAGTTAGGAGCACAGATACGCAGTATTTT. The chain has TRBV10-3 and TRBJ2-3; D remains ambiguous. This CDR3 comprises 15 residues. Trimming removed 7 bases from V and 0 bases from J, with 14 bases in between. Germline V lookup: CDR1 ENHRY, CDR2 SYGVKD.

The chain links TRBV10-3 to TRBJ2-2; possibly TRBD2 for D (5 bases). This CDR3 region has 16 residues. CDR1 and CDR2 from the germline V gene are ENHRY and SYGVKD. V was shortened by 3 bases and J by 1 base, with 12 bases between the two germline ends. The CDR3 region has the DNA TGTGCCATCAGTGATGGAGGAAAAGGGAACACCGGGGAGCTGTTTTTT. Amino acid sequence: CAISDGGKGNTGELFF.

This clonotype was seen a handful of times. V is TRBV5-1 and J is TRBJ1-2; TRBD1 is a possible D gene (5 bases). Trimming removed 5 bases at V and 6 bases at J, with 20 bases between. The V gene's germline CDR1 is SGHRS and CDR2 YFSETQ. CDR3 size: 15 residues. The CDR3 coding sequence is TGCGCCAGCAGTTCCGGACACCCCCTCGAACATGGCTACACCTTC. Its translation: CASSSGHPLEHGYTF.

This clonotype was recorded many times. The rearrangement links TRBV12-3 or TRBV12-4 to TRBJ2-3, with TRBD2 as a possible D gene (7 bases). Trimming shortened V by 10 bases and J by 2 bases, and 16 bases separated the two germline ends. The CDR3 contains 14 residues. CDR3 nucleotides: TGTGCCACCTCCGGGGGGCGACCCACAGATACGCAGTATTTT. It encodes CATSGGRPTDTQYF.

This clonotype was recorded at least ten times. This chain's CDR3 is CSARGGAAGRPQHF. The CDR3 region has the DNA TGCAGTGCTAGAGGGGGAGCAGCGGGGAGGCCCCAGCATTTT. V gene TRBV20-1 combines with J gene TRBJ1-5; no definite D call. Germline-derived CDR1 and CDR2 are DFQATT and SNEGSKA (reference sequence). Deletions cut 1 base from V and 9 bases from J, with 16 bases between. The CDR3 is 14 amino acids.

J is TRBJ2-3 and V is TRBV30; the match to TRBD2 covers 7 bases. The ends lost 8 bases at V and 5 bases at J; junction bases unmatched: 4. This CDR3 contains 11 residues. The germline V gene encodes CDR1 GTSNPN and CDR2 SVGIG (reference sequence). The CDR3 nucleotides are TGTGCCGCAGGGAGGGGAGATACGCAGTATTTT. The encoded protein is CAAGRGDTQYF.

This clonotype was picked up a small number of times. The chain recombines TRBV6-5 with TRBJ2-1; D is possibly TRBD1 or TRBD2 (5 bases each). Germline CDR1 and CDR2: MNHEY and SVGAGI. The CDR3 runs 15 residues. V was clipped by 0 bases and J by 5 bases, with 11 bases between them. The CDR3 region has the DNA TGTGCCAGCAGTTACTCGAGGGACCTAAACAATGAGCAGTTCTTC. The encoded protein is CASSYSRDLNNEQFF.

This clonotype was found many times. The rearrangement joins TRBV15 to TRBJ2-1; TRBD2 agrees at 7 bases. The CDR3 is 14 residues long. The germline V gene has CDR1 LNHNV and CDR2 YYDKDF (reference sequence). The junction had 7 bases not matched to a gene; V was cut back by 5 bases and J by 6 bases. The CDR3 coding sequence is TGTGCCACCAGCCGGGGGGAGACCTTCAATGAGCAGTTCTTC. This gives the protein CATSRGETFNEQFF.

This clonotype has a count of ten or more. The chain recombines TRBV29-1 with TRBJ2-7; 10 bases align to TRBD1. After removal of 2 bases from V and 7 bases from J, the junction contained 8 bases not matched to a gene. Germline V lookup: CDR1 SQVTM, CDR2 ANQGSEA. This CDR3 spans 14 amino acids. The CDR3 nucleotides read TGCAGCGTTGAACTCCGGGACAGGGGATGGGAGCAGTACTTC. This sequence encodes CSVELRDRGWEQYF.

This clonotype has more than one count but fewer than ten. The chain's CDR3 is CSAKQGGYGYTF. Written as DNA, the CDR3 is TGCAGTGCTAAGCAGGGAGGATATGGCTACACCTTC. The chain recombines TRBV20-1 with TRBJ1-2; a possible D gene is TRBD1 (5 bases). V gave up 4 bases and J gave up 5 bases, with 11 bases separating them. CDR3 length equals 12 residues. The germline V gene encodes CDR1 DFQATT and CDR2 SNEGSKA (reference sequence).

This clonotype was detected ten times or more. This sequence joins TRBV7-9 and TRBJ2-7; D possibly matches TRBD1 or TRBD2 (5 bases each). The length of the CDR3 is 15 residues. V gave up 5 bases and J gave up 0 bases, with 14 bases separating them. Germline V lookup: CDR1 SEHNR, CDR2 FQNEAQ (reference sequence). The CDR3 coding sequence is TGTGCCAGCAGCCGAGGGGTCACGATCTCCTACGAGCAGTACTTC. It codes for CASSRGVTISYEQYF.

V is TRBV5-1 and J is TRBJ1-5; weak D call: TRBD1 (5 bases). With 4 bases removed from V and 8 bases from J, the gap between germline ends came to 19 bases. Germline V CDR1 and CDR2: SGHRS, YFSETQ. This CDR3 is built from 15 residues. The chain's CDR3 is CASSPHSGEGEPQHF. The CDR3 bases are TGCGCCAGCAGCCCGCACAGCGGAGAAGGGGAGCCCCAGCATTTT.

This clonotype was counted ten times or more. The chain links TRBV27 to TRBJ2-7; TRBD1 agrees at 8 bases. Germline CDR1 reads MNHEY; CDR2 reads SMNVEV (reference sequence). CDR3 length: 14 amino acids. The trim removed 5 bases at V and 0 bases at J, leaving 3 bases unmatched. CDR3 region: CASSNRGDSYEQYF. The CDR3 bases are TGTGCCAGCAGTAACAGGGGGGACTCCTACGAGCAGTACTTC.

The V gene is TRBV2, the J gene TRBJ2-2; the D is unclear. With 8 bases removed from V and 8 bases from J, the gap between germline ends came to 15 bases. This CDR3 region has 13 residues. CDR1 is SNHLY and CDR2 is FYNNEI in the germline V gene. CDR3 residues: CASGPLRSGELFF. The CDR3 region has the DNA TGTGCCAGCGGGCCCCTCCGGAGTGGGGAGCTGTTTTTT.

In this sample, this clonotype turned up a few times. The rearrangement links TRBV20-1 to TRBJ1-1; D is uncertain. V was cut by 3 bases and J by 3 bases, with 11 bases left in between. Looked up from germline, CDR1 is DFQATT and CDR2 is SNEGSKA (reference sequence). There are 13 residues in the CDR3. The CDR3 DNA reads as TGCAGTGCTAGTATTATTAAATACACTGAAGCTTTCTTT. It specifies CSASIIKYTEAFF.

This clonotype was detected only a few times. The CDR3 nucleotides are TGTGCCAGCTCACAAAAAGGAAACCAAGAGACCCAGTACTTC. Encoded protein: CASSQKGNQETQYF. The V and J genes are TRBV18 and TRBJ2-5; D not resolved. This CDR3 comprises 14 residues. Germline CDR1 is KGHSH and CDR2 is LQKENI. V dropped 4 bases and J dropped 0 bases, with 9 bases sitting between them.

The chain combines TRBV11-1 with TRBJ2-7; 9 positions match TRBD1. V was pared by 1 base and J by 2 bases, with 6 bases of the junction left unmatched. CDR1 and CDR2 from the germline V gene are SGHAT and FQDESV (reference sequence). There are 16 residues in the CDR3. The CDR3 loop reads CASSLVGTGSAYEQYF. CDR3 sequence (DNA): TGTGCCAGCAGCTTAGTAGGGACAGGGTCAGCCTACGAGCAGTACTTC. Looking up the rest from reference TRBV11-1 and TRBJ2-7 gives the full variable domain: EAEVAQSPRYKITEKSQAVAFWCDPISGHATLYWYRQILGQGPELLVQFQDESVVDDSQLPKDRFSAERLKGVDSTLKIQPAELGDSAMYLCASSLVGTGSAYEQYFGPGTRLTVT.